A selection of T cell receptor beta chains follows, all from one sample in a study of cytomegalovirus exposure and HLA in healthy donors. Libraries were prepared by immunoSEQ multiplex PCR; TCRdb keeps only in-frame clonotypes and omits some of them. Seen here are fewer than 75,000 clones, 70% to 85% observed once, and the top ten hold roughly 3%. The specimen was PBMCs. All receptors come from a woman in her 30s in good health and CMV-seronegative. Each CDR3 is given with its conserved first and last residue. D genes are given only for firm matches. A row's size may be missing; if present it is once, few, many or a size class.

j_gene: TRBJ1-1; d_gene: TRBD1; abundance: .; v_gene: TRBV18; CDR3nt: TGTGCCAGCTCACCGAATAGGGACAGGGTCACTGAAGCTTTCTTT; CDR3aa: CASSPNRDRVTEAFF
j_gene: TRBJ2-7; d_gene: TRBD1; abundance: .; v_gene: TRBV6-1; CDR3nt: TGTGCCAGCAGTTCCCGGGACAGGGGGACCTACGAGCAGTACTTC; CDR3aa: CASSSRDRGTYEQYF
j_gene: TRBJ2-2; d_gene: .; abundance: .; v_gene: TRBV5-6; CDR3nt: TGTGCCAGCAGCTCGCCGGGAATGAACACCGGGGAGCTGTTTTTT; CDR3aa: CASSSPGMNTGELFF
j_gene: TRBJ1-5; d_gene: .; abundance: .; v_gene: TRBV9; CDR3nt: TGTGCCAGCAGCGCTAGCGGGGAAAGCAATCAGCCCCAGCATTTT; CDR3aa: CASSASGESNQPQHF
j_gene: TRBJ1-6; d_gene: .; abundance: .; v_gene: TRBV5-1; CDR3nt: TGCGCCAGCAGCTTGGAAGGGGGTCAAGCTTCACCCCTCCACTTT; CDR3aa: CASSLEGGQASPLHF
j_gene: TRBJ2-3; d_gene: TRBD2; abundance: .; v_gene: TRBV7-3; CDR3nt: TGTGCCAGCAGCCCCCAGGGTCTAGCGGGAGTCCTAACGCAGTATTTT; CDR3aa: CASSPQGLAGVLTQYF
j_gene: TRBJ1-5; d_gene: .; abundance: .; v_gene: TRBV27; CDR3nt: TGTGCCAGCAGTCCCACCCGGTGGCAGGGGAATCAGCCCCAGCATTTT; CDR3aa: CASSPTRWQGNQPQHF
j_gene: TRBJ1-4; d_gene: TRBD1; abundance: .; v_gene: TRBV28; CDR3nt: TGTGCCAGCAGTCCGGGACAGCCGTTTGCAACTAATGAAAAACTGTTTTTT; CDR3aa: CASSPGQPFATNEKLFF
j_gene: TRBJ2-3; d_gene: .; abundance: .; v_gene: TRBV7-9; CDR3nt: TGTGCCAGCAGCTCTCTCGGGACTACAGATACGCAGTATTTT; CDR3aa: CASSSLGTTDTQYF
j_gene: TRBJ1-3; d_gene: .; abundance: .; v_gene: TRBV19; CDR3nt: TGTGCCAGTAGTATAGGTCTGGGGAGCTCTGGAAACACCATATATTTT; CDR3aa: CASSIGLGSSGNTIYF
j_gene: TRBJ1-2; d_gene: TRBD1; abundance: .; v_gene: TRBV5-6; CDR3nt: TGTGCCAGCAGCCAACTGGGACAGGGTAGACATGGCTACACCTTC; CDR3aa: CASSQLGQGRHGYTF
j_gene: TRBJ2-2; d_gene: TRBD2; abundance: .; v_gene: TRBV10-2; CDR3nt: TGCGCCAGTCGTCTAGCGGGTGTGAACACCGGGGAGCTGTTTTTT; CDR3aa: CASRLAGVNTGELFF
j_gene: TRBJ1-3; d_gene: .; abundance: .; v_gene: TRBV11-3; CDR3nt: TGTGCCAGCAGCTTTTTGGGAGGGGCCCTCTCTGGAAACACCATATATTTT; CDR3aa: CASSFLGGALSGNTIYF
j_gene: TRBJ1-2; d_gene: .; abundance: .; v_gene: TRBV6-5; CDR3nt: TGTGCCAGCAGCCAGACAGATAACTATGGCTACACCTTC; CDR3aa: CASSQTDNYGYTF
j_gene: TRBJ1-1; d_gene: .; abundance: .; v_gene: TRBV11-2; CDR3nt: TGTGCCAGCAGCTTAAACAGGGACACTGAAGCTTTCTTT; CDR3aa: CASSLNRDTEAFF
j_gene: TRBJ1-2; d_gene: .; abundance: .; v_gene: TRBV10-3; CDR3nt: TGTGCCATCAGTGTTAGCAGGGAAGGTGGGAATGGCTACACCTTC; CDR3aa: CAISVSREGGNGYTF
j_gene: TRBJ1-2; d_gene: .; abundance: .; v_gene: TRBV2; CDR3nt: TGTGCCAGCAGGCTTGGACTAAACGAAGGCTACACCTTC; CDR3aa: CASRLGLNEGYTF
j_gene: TRBJ2-2; d_gene: TRBD2; abundance: .; v_gene: TRBV4-3; CDR3nt: TGCGCCAGCAGCCAAGATCGACTAGCGGGAACGAACACCGGGGAGCTGTTTTTT; CDR3aa: CASSQDRLAGTNTGELFF
j_gene: TRBJ1-4; d_gene: .; abundance: .; v_gene: TRBV2; CDR3nt: TGTGCCAGCAGTGAAGATACGGTTAATGAAAAACTGTTTTTT; CDR3aa: CASSEDTVNEKLFF
j_gene: TRBJ1-1; d_gene: .; abundance: .; v_gene: TRBV7-2; CDR3nt: TGTGCCACCTCACAGGACACGAACACTGAAGCTTTCTTT; CDR3aa: CATSQDTNTEAFF
j_gene: TRBJ2-3; d_gene: TRBD1; abundance: few; v_gene: TRBV12-5; CDR3nt: TGTGCTAGTGGTTATACCGGGACAGGGGGCGCAGATACGCAGTATTTT; CDR3aa: CASGYTGTGGADTQYF
j_gene: TRBJ1-2; d_gene: .; abundance: .; v_gene: TRBV6-5; CDR3nt: TGTGCCAGCTCCCCCGGGTCAGGGTATTATGGCTACACCTTC; CDR3aa: CASSPGSGYYGYTF
j_gene: TRBJ1-2; d_gene: .; abundance: .; v_gene: TRBV30; CDR3nt: TGTGCCTGGAGTGGAGGGTATGGCTACACCTTC; CDR3aa: CAWSGGYGYTF
j_gene: TRBJ2-5; d_gene: .; abundance: .; v_gene: TRBV7-6; CDR3nt: TGTACTAGCAGCCCCCTGGAGGGTAGGAGAGAGACCCAGTACTTC; CDR3aa: CTSSPLEGRRETQYF
j_gene: TRBJ2-1; d_gene: TRBD2; abundance: .; v_gene: TRBV7-2; CDR3nt: TGTGCCAGCAGCTTAAATAGCGGGGGGTACAATGAGCAGTTCTTC; CDR3aa: CASSLNSGGYNEQFF
j_gene: TRBJ1-1; d_gene: .; abundance: .; v_gene: TRBV19; CDR3nt: TGTGCCACTAGCCCAACCGACAAACTGAACACTGAAGCTTTCTTT; CDR3aa: CATSPTDKLNTEAFF
j_gene: TRBJ2-3; d_gene: TRBD2; abundance: .; v_gene: TRBV5-4; CDR3nt: TGTGCCAGCAGCCAAACTAGCGGGGGGGCGGATACGCAGTATTTT; CDR3aa: CASSQTSGGADTQYF
j_gene: TRBJ1-1; d_gene: .; abundance: .; v_gene: TRBV27; CDR3nt: TGTGCCAGCAGTTTTGGCAGAATGAACACTGAAGCTTTCTTT; CDR3aa: CASSFGRMNTEAFF
j_gene: TRBJ1-1; d_gene: TRBD1; abundance: .; v_gene: TRBV4-1; CDR3nt: TGCGCCAGCAGCCAAGACTGGGGACAGATGAACACTGAAGCTTTCTTT; CDR3aa: CASSQDWGQMNTEAFF
j_gene: TRBJ1-1; d_gene: .; abundance: .; v_gene: TRBV2; CDR3nt: TGTGCCAGCAGTGAAGTAGGGGACACTGAAGCTTTCTTT; CDR3aa: CASSEVGDTEAFF
j_gene: TRBJ2-1; d_gene: .; abundance: .; v_gene: TRBV6-5; CDR3nt: TGTGCCAGCAGTTCGAGGAGCTCCTACAATGAGCAGTTCTTC; CDR3aa: CASSSRSSYNEQFF
j_gene: TRBJ1-1; d_gene: .; abundance: few; v_gene: TRBV9; CDR3nt: TGTGCCAGCAGCGGTCCGGGGTCTCCAGCTTTCTTT; CDR3aa: CASSGPGSPAFF
j_gene: TRBJ1-3; d_gene: .; abundance: .; v_gene: TRBV15; CDR3nt: TGTGCCACCAGCAGAGATAATGGCAGGTTCTCTGGAAACACCATATATTTT; CDR3aa: CATSRDNGRFSGNTIYF
j_gene: TRBJ1-1; d_gene: .; abundance: .; v_gene: TRBV11-1; CDR3nt: TGTGCCAGCAGCCCCACAGGGTCCACTGAAGCTTTCTTT; CDR3aa: CASSPTGSTEAFF
j_gene: TRBJ2-2; d_gene: TRBD2; abundance: .; v_gene: TRBV9; CDR3nt: TGTGCCAGCAGCGCCGGGGTAGGCCTAGCGGTCGTGGGGGAGCTGTTTTTT; CDR3aa: CASSAGVGLAVVGELFF
j_gene: TRBJ2-2; d_gene: TRBD1; abundance: .; v_gene: TRBV19; CDR3nt: TGTGCCAGTAGTATCTCGGCAGGGGGAGCTAACACCGGGGAGCTGTTTTTT; CDR3aa: CASSISAGGANTGELFF